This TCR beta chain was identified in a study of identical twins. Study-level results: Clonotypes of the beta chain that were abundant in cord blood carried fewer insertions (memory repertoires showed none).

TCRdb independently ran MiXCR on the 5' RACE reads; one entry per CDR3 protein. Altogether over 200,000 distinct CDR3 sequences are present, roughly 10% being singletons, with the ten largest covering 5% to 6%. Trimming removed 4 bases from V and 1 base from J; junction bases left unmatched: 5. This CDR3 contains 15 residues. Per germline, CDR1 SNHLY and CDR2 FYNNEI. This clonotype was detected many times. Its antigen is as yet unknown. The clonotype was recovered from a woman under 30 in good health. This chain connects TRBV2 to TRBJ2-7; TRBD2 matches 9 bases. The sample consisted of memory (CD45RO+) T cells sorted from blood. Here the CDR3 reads CASSVLSGGSYEQYF. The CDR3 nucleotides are TGTGCCAGCAGTGTCCTTAGCGGGGGATCCTACGAGCAGTACTTC.